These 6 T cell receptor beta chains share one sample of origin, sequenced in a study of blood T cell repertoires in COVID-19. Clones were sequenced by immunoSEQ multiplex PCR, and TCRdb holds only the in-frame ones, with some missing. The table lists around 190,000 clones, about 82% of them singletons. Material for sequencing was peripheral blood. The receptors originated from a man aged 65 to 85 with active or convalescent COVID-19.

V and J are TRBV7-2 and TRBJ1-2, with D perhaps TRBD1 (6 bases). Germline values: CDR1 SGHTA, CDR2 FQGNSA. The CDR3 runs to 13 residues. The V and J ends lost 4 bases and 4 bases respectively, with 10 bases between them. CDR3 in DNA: TGTGCCAGCAGCTCACAGGGCAGCTATGGCTACACCTTC. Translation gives CASSSQGSYGYTF.

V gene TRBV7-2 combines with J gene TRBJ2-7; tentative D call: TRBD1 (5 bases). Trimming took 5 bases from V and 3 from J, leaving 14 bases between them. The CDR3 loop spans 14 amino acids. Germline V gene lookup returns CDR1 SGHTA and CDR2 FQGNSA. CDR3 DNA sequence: TGTGCCAGCAGCCAACAGGCCGTTAGCTACGAGCAGTACTTC. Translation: CASSQQAVSYEQYF.

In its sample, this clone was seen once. In DNA, the CDR3 is TGTGCCAGTGGAAGAAACGACGGGGGGGTGACTGAAGCTTTCTTT. This translates into CASGRNDGGVTEAFF. The chain links TRBV19 to TRBJ1-1; perhaps TRBD1 as D (5 bases). Trimming cost V 8 bases and J 5 bases, with 21 bases left between them. From germline, CDR1 is LNHDA and CDR2 SQIVND (reference sequence). The CDR3 loop spans 15 amino acids. Based on the CDR3 plus reference TRBV19 and TRBJ1-1, the full variable domain is DGGITQSPKYLFRKEGQNVTLSCEQNLNHDAMYWYRQDPGQGLRLIYYSQIVNDFQKGDIAEGYSVSREKKESFPLTVTSAQKNPTAFYLCASGRNDGGVTEAFFGQGTRLTVV.

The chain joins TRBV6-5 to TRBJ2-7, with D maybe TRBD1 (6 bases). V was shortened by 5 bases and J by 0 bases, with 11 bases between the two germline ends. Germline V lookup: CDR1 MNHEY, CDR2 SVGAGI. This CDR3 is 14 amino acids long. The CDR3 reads CASSNDRTSYEQYF. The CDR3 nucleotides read TGTGCCAGCAGTAACGACAGGACCTCCTACGAGCAGTACTTC.

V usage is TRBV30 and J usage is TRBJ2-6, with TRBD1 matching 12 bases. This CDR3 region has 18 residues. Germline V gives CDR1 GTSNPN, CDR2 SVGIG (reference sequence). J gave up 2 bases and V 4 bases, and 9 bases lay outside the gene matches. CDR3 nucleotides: TGTGCCTGGAAAAGGTGGGACAGGGGGCGTACTGGGGCCAACGTCCTGACTTTC. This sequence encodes CAWKRWDRGRTGANVLTF.

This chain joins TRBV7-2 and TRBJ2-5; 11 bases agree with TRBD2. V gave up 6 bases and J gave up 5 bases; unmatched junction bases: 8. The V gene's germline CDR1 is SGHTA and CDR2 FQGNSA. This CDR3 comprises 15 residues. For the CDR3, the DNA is TGTGCCAGCAGAAGACTAGCGGGGCCGGGTGAGACCCAGTACTTC. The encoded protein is CASRRLAGPGETQYF.